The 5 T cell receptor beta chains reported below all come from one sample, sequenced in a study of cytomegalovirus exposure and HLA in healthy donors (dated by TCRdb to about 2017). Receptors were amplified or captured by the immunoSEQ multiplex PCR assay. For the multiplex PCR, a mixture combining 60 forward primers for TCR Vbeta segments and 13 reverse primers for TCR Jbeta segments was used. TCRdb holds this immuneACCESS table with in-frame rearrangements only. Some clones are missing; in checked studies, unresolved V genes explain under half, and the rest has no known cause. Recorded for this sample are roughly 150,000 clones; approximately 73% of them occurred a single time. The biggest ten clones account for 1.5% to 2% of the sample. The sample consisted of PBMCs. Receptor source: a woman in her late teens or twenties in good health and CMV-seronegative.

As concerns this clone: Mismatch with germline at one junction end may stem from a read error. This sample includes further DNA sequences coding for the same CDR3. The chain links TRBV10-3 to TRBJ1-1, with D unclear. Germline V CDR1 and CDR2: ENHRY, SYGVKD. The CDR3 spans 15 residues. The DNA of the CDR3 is TGTGCCATCAGTGACGAGGAATCCTTGAACACTGAAGCCTTCTTT. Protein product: CAISDEESLNTEAFF.

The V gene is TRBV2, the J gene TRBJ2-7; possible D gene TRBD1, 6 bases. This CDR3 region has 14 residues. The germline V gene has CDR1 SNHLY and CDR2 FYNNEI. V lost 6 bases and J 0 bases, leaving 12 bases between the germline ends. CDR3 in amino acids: CASSTTGFSYEQYF. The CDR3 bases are TGTGCCAGCAGCACGACAGGATTCTCCTACGAGCAGTACTTC.

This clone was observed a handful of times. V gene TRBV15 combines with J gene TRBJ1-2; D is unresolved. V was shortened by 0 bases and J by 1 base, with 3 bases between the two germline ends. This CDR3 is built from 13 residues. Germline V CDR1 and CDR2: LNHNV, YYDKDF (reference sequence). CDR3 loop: CATSRDSNYGYTF. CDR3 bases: TGTGCCACCAGCAGAGACAGTAACTATGGCTACACCTTC.

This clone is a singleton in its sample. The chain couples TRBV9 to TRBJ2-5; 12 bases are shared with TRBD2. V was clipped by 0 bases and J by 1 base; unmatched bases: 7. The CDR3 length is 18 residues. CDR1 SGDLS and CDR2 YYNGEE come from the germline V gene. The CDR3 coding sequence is TGTGCCAGCAGCGTAGGGACTAGCGGGATAATGGGCCAAGAGACCCAGTACTTC. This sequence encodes CASSVGTSGIMGQETQYF.

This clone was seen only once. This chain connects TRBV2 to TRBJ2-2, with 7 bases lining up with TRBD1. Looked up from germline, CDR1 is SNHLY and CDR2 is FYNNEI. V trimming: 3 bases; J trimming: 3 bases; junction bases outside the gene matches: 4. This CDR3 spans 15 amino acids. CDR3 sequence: CASSDQGVYTGELFF. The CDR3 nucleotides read TGTGCCAGCAGTGACCAGGGGGTGTACACCGGGGAGCTGTTTTTT.